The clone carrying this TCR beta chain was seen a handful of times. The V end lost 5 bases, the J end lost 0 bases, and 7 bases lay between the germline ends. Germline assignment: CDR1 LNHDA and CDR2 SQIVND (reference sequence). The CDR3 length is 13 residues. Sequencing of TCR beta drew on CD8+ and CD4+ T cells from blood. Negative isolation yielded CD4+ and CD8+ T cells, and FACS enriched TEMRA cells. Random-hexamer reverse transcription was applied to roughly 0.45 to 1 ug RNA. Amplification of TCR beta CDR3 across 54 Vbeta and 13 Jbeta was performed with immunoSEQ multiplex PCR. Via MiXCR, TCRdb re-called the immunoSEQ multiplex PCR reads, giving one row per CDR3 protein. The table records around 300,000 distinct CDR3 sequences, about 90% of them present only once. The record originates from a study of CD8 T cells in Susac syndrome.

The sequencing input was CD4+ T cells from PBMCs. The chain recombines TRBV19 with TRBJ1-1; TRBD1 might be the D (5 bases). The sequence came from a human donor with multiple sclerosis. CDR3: CASSGTVNTEAFF. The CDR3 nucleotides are TGTGCCAGTAGTGGGACGGTGAACACTGAAGCTTTCTTT.